This TCR beta chain was profiled in a study of OX40 agonist ivuxolimab in advanced cancers. Across the study: Dose-escalation patients were diagnosed with hepatocellular carcinoma, melanoma, renal cell cancer or head and neck cancer. Subjects had a mean age of approximately 60 years, with a range of roughly 20 to 79; 82.7% were male. Three patients responded partially, comprising one with hepatocellular carcinoma and two with cutaneous melanoma.

Study-level findings and limits: The mean number of expanded clones was higher in CD8+ T cells than in CD4+.

In regard to this clone: Antigen: not known.

The CDR3 loop spans 15 amino acids. The data were produced by immunoSEQ multiplex PCR, yet TCRdb's version contains in-frame clones alone and is incomplete. This table has tens of thousands of clones, roughly 80% appearing once. This rearrangement joins TRBV21-1 to TRBJ1-6; TRBD1 is the table's D call, not checked against the DNA. TRBV21-1 is deemed a pseudogene. Sequenced material: CD4+ or CD8+ T cells sorted from blood, taken in a trial of the OX40 agonist ivuxolimab. This receptor was obtained from an adult with an advanced solid tumor such as melanoma, head and neck, liver or kidney cancer. CDR3 sequence (DNA): TGTGCCAGCAGCAACCGTCCAGGGTGTAATTCACCCCTCCACTTT. It yields the protein CASSNRPGCNSPLHF.